The 26 T cell receptor beta chains given below trace back to one sample, sequenced in a study of neurological immune-mediated disorders. TCRdb recomputed calls from the 5' RACE reads with MiXCR, one row per CDR3 protein. The data hold more than 25,000 distinct CDR3 sequences, with about 4% observed a single time. Sequencing was carried out using CD4+ T cells from blood. The receptors derive from a woman in her 40s in good health.

This clonotype has a count of ten or more. V usage is TRBV7-9 and J usage is TRBJ2-7, with 10 bases identical to TRBD2. With 3 bases clipped from V and 4 bases from J, the junction kept 6 bases outside the gene matches. Germline V lookup: CDR1 SEHNR, CDR2 FQNEAQ (reference sequence). The CDR3 is 15 amino acids. CDR3 sequence: CASSLGASGSYEQYF. The CDR3 DNA follows: TGTGCCAGCAGCTTGGGAGCTAGCGGGAGTTACGAGCAGTACTTC.

This clonotype was detected ten times or more. The V gene is TRBV28, the J gene TRBJ1-1; no reliable D call. Trimming pared 3 bases from V and 0 bases from J, leaving 8 bases between. CDR3 length: 14 amino acids. Germline-derived CDR1 and CDR2 are MDHEN and SYDVKM. The CDR3, as DNA: TGTGCCAGCAGTTTTAGGGCGGTGAACACTGAAGCTTTCTTT. Amino acid sequence: CASSFRAVNTEAFF.

This clonotype was seen repeatedly, ten times or more. This chain joins TRBV7-9 and TRBJ2-1; 7 positions match TRBD1. The CDR3 is made up of 16 amino acids. After removal of 3 bases from V and 2 bases from J, the junction contained 7 bases not matched to a gene. In germline, CDR1 is SEHNR, CDR2 FQNEAQ (reference sequence). The CDR3 sequence is CASSFSRGTAYNEQFF. CDR3 sequence (DNA): TGTGCCAGCAGCTTCTCCCGAGGGACAGCCTACAATGAGCAGTTCTTC.

This clonotype was detected a few times. A much larger clone lies one base from this, so it may be a read error. The chain is built from TRBV7-3 and TRBJ2-3; D is unresolved. Trimming took 2 bases from V and 2 from J, leaving 14 bases between them. This CDR3 has 16 amino acids. Germline V CDR1 and CDR2: SGHTA, FQGTGA. Here the CDR3 DNA reads TGTGCCAGCAGCTTACAAGCGTGGGCCCTCACAGATACGCAGTATTTT. Amino acid sequence: CASSLQAWALTDTQYF.

The V gene is TRBV23-1, the J gene TRBJ2-3, with D tentatively TRBD2 (6 bases). TRBV23-1 qualifies as an ORF whose function is uncertain. V lost 4 bases, J lost 4 bases, and 15 bases lay in between. CDR3 length: 15 amino acids. CDR3 nucleotide sequence: TGCGCCAGCAGTCGACAGCCTCGGAGGGCAGATACGCAGTATTTT. This encodes CASSRQPRRADTQYF.

This clonotype was observed at least ten times. This sequence joins TRBV7-2 and TRBJ2-5, with TRBD2 matching 14 bases. J lost 4 bases, V lost 5 bases, and 6 bases had no gene match. The germline gives CDR1 SGHTA, CDR2 FQGNSA. This CDR3 contains 16 residues. The CDR3 protein is CASSPTSGRARETQYF. The CDR3 nucleotides are TGTGCCAGCAGCCCGACTAGCGGGAGGGCCAGAGAGACCCAGTACTTC.

This clonotype occurred many times. The chain combines TRBV12-3 or TRBV12-4 with TRBJ1-5; the D is unclear. V lost 2 bases and J 7 bases, leaving 12 bases between the germline ends. CDR3 length: 14 residues. The CDR3 protein is CASSLSRLGQPQHF. The CDR3 DNA reads TGTGCCAGCAGTTTAAGTCGATTGGGACAGCCCCAGCATTTT.

This clonotype occurred many times. The chain joins TRBV10-3 to TRBJ2-7; 8 nucleotides agree with TRBD2. CDR3 size: 17 residues. Germline CDR1 and CDR2: ENHRY and SYGVKD. The junction had 9 bases not matched to a gene; V was cut back by 0 bases and J by 2 bases. The CDR3 bases are TGTGCCATCAGTGAGTCAAAAGGGCGGGGGGTAACCTACGAGCAGTACTTC. Translation: CAISESKGRGVTYEQYF.

This clonotype was detected ten times or more. The chain couples TRBV5-1 to TRBJ2-6; TRBD1 is a possible D gene (5 bases). Trimming left V 0 bases short and J 3 bases short, with 10 bases between. The CDR3 extends over 16 amino acids. Germline lookup yields CDR1 SGHRS and CDR2 YFSETQ. CDR3 in amino acids: CASSLGQLGGANVLTF. In nucleotides, the CDR3 is TGCGCCAGCAGCTTGGGACAGTTAGGTGGGGCCAACGTCCTGACTTTC. The full variable domain, in which reference TRBV5-1 and TRBJ2-6 provide the parts outside the CDR3, is KAGVTQTPRYLIKTRGQQVTLSCSPISGHRSVSWYQQTPGQGLQFLFEYFSETQRNKGNFPGRFSGRQFSNSRSEMNVSTLELGDSALYLCASSLGQLGGANVLTFGAGSRLTVL.

This clonotype was observed many times. V is TRBV10-3 and J is TRBJ2-5, with no clear D. Looked up from germline, CDR1 is ENHRY and CDR2 is SYGVKD. The CDR3 is 13 residues long. V gave up 8 bases and J gave up 0 bases, with 10 bases separating them. For the CDR3, the DNA is TGTGCCATCCGCTCGACTGACCAAGAGACCCAGTACTTC. Translated: CAIRSTDQETQYF.

This clonotype was recorded at least ten times. This chain links TRBV7-2 with TRBJ1-2, with a tentative D call TRBD1 (5 bases). V gave up 1 base and J gave up 1 base, with 10 bases separating them. Germline V lookup: CDR1 SGHTA, CDR2 FQGNSA. The CDR3 sequence is 15 residues long. CDR3 loop: CASSLERGFNYGYTF. The CDR3 DNA follows: TGTGCCAGCAGCTTAGAGAGGGGTTTTAACTATGGCTACACCTTC.

The sample holds many counts of this clonotype. The chain links TRBV9 to TRBJ1-1; no clear D. There are 14 residues in the CDR3. The V end lost 4 bases, the J end lost 3 bases, and 13 bases lay between the germline ends. Germline loops: CDR1 SGDLS, CDR2 YYNGEE. The CDR3 here is CASSPKEDYTEAFF. The CDR3, as DNA: TGTGCCAGCAGCCCCAAGGAGGATTACACTGAAGCTTTCTTT.

At least ten counts were recorded for this clonotype. This chain joins TRBV15 and TRBJ1-1; D remains ambiguous. The CDR3 covers 12 residues. V was cut by 5 bases and J by 11 bases, with 15 bases left in between. Germline CDR1 LNHNV, CDR2 YYDKDF (reference sequence). CDR3 protein: CATSQVEGWAFF. The CDR3 DNA reads as TGTGCCACCAGCCAAGTGGAGGGTTGGGCTTTCTTT.

Ten or more counts support this clonotype. The chain employs TRBV7-9 and TRBJ2-1; D may be TRBD2 (6 bases). V was cut by 5 bases and J by 3 bases, with 14 bases left in between. Germline loops: CDR1 SEHNR, CDR2 FQNEAQ (reference sequence). The CDR3 has 15 residues. CDR3 in amino acids: CASSAGTSVYNEQFF. The CDR3 bases are TGTGCCAGCAGCGCCGGGACTTCCGTCTACAATGAGCAGTTCTTC.

This clonotype was seen ten or more times. This chain joins TRBV20-1 and TRBJ1-3; 8 positions agree with TRBD1. This CDR3 contains 13 residues. Per germline, CDR1 DFQATT and CDR2 SNEGSKA (reference sequence). Trimming took 5 bases from V and 4 from J; bases not matched to a gene: 4. The CDR3 here is CSALTGGGNTIYF. For the CDR3, the DNA is TGCAGTGCTTTAACAGGGGGAGGAAACACCATATATTTT.

This clonotype was recorded many times. The chain is built from TRBV5-6 and TRBJ2-7; 10 positions agree with TRBD2. V trimming: 4 bases; J trimming: 3 bases; junction bases outside the gene matches: 10. Germline V gene lookup returns CDR1 SGHDT and CDR2 YYEEEE. The CDR3 has 16 residues. CDR3 coding DNA: TGTGCCAGCAGCGCGATTGGAGTAGCGGGGGGCTACGAGCAGTACTTC. Residues: CASSAIGVAGGYEQYF.

This clonotype was recorded at least ten times. The chain employs TRBV20-1 and TRBJ2-7, with no clear D. The length of the CDR3 is 14 residues. V lost 6 bases and J lost 5, with 20 bases in between. Germline V gives CDR1 DFQATT, CDR2 SNEGSKA (reference sequence). CDR3 sequence reads: CSATQPRSADEQYF. DNA for the CDR3: TGCAGTGCGACCCAACCGAGGTCGGCTGACGAGCAGTACTTC.

This clonotype came up many times. V and J are TRBV20-1 and TRBJ2-7; no firm D call. V lost 4 bases and J 5 bases, leaving 12 bases between the germline ends. There are 12 residues in the CDR3. The germline V gene encodes CDR1 DFQATT and CDR2 SNEGSKA (reference sequence). The CDR3 DNA reads TGCAGTGCTATACCTGGGTTCAACGAGCAGTACTTC. It codes for CSAIPGFNEQYF.

This clonotype was counted at least ten times. The chain joins TRBV5-1 to TRBJ2-3; a weak D match, TRBD1 (5 bases). Looked up from germline, CDR1 is SGHRS and CDR2 is YFSETQ. The ends were cut back, 0 bases at V and 4 bases at J, with 9 bases in the middle. There are 14 residues in the CDR3. CDR3 sequence reads: CASSLGDRPDTQYF. CDR3 DNA: TGCGCCAGCAGCTTGGGTGACAGACCAGATACGCAGTATTTT.

This clonotype was picked up a small number of times. The chain is built from TRBV27 and TRBJ2-1; 13 bases are shared with TRBD2. Germline CDR1 reads MNHEY; CDR2 reads SMNVEV (reference sequence). Losses at the gene ends were 5 bases for V and 7 bases for J; bases not matched to a gene: 5. CDR3 length: 15 residues. The CDR3 DNA reads as TGTGCCAGCAGTCCAAGGACTAGCGGGAGAAATGAGCAGTTCTTC. It specifies CASSPRTSGRNEQFF.

Ten or more counts support this clonotype. The chain uses TRBV20-1 and TRBJ2-7; D gene ambiguous. Per the germline V gene, CDR1 is DFQATT and CDR2 is SNEGSKA (reference sequence). Trimming removed 1 base at V and 9 bases at J, with 7 bases between. The CDR3 has 10 residues. The CDR3 bases are TGCAGTGCTAGAGCCCTTGGGCAGTACTTC. It codes for CSARALGQYF.

In its sample, this clonotype was seen many times. The V call is TRBV20-1, the J call TRBJ1-6; 10 bases are a match to TRBD1. V gave up 3 bases and J gave up 10 bases; unmatched junction bases: 12. Germline CDR1 and CDR2: DFQATT and SNEGSKA (reference sequence). This CDR3 is built from 16 residues. The DNA for the CDR3 is TGCAGTGCTAGCCCCCCGGCCGGGACAGGGGAATCACCCCTCCACTTT. This gives the protein CSASPPAGTGESPLHF.

This clonotype was seen ten or more times. The chain's CDR3 is CASSSERGAGELFF. The CDR3 nucleotides are TGTGCCAGCAGCTCAGAGAGAGGAGCCGGGGAGCTGTTTTTT. The V gene is TRBV12-3 or TRBV12-4, the J gene TRBJ2-2; no firm D call. The CDR3 consists of 14 residues. The V end was cut by 6 bases, the J end by 6 bases, with 14 bases between.

This clonotype was seen at least ten times. The chain uses TRBV6-5 and TRBJ2-3, with D uncertain. The CDR3 is 12 amino acids. From germline, CDR1 is MNHEY and CDR2 SVGAGI. Trimming stripped 6 bases from V and 3 bases from J, with 7 bases between. CDR3 protein: CASRDGTDTQYF. In DNA form, the CDR3 reads TGTGCCAGCAGGGATGGGACAGATACGCAGTATTTT.

This clonotype was picked up many times. V is TRBV14 and J is TRBJ2-1; 11 nucleotides line up with TRBD1. Trimming removed 0 bases from V and 2 bases from J; junction bases left unmatched: 12. CDR1 is SGHDN, CDR2 FVKESK, per germline. The CDR3 totals 20 residues. The CDR3 reads CASSQDRIGSGQGAYNEQFF. The CDR3 nucleotides read TGTGCCAGCAGCCAAGATCGTATTGGGTCGGGACAGGGGGCCTACAATGAGCAGTTCTTC.

This clonotype was counted at least ten times. The chain links TRBV5-1 to TRBJ2-3, with TRBD2 as a possible D gene (5 bases). V lost 1 base, J lost 5 bases, and 14 bases lay in between. The CDR3 extends over 15 amino acids. Per the germline V gene, CDR1 is SGHRS and CDR2 is YFSETQ. Here the CDR3 DNA reads TGCGCCAGCAGCTTGAGAGGGTTCGAGGAAGATACGCAGTATTTT. It yields the protein CASSLRGFEEDTQYF.